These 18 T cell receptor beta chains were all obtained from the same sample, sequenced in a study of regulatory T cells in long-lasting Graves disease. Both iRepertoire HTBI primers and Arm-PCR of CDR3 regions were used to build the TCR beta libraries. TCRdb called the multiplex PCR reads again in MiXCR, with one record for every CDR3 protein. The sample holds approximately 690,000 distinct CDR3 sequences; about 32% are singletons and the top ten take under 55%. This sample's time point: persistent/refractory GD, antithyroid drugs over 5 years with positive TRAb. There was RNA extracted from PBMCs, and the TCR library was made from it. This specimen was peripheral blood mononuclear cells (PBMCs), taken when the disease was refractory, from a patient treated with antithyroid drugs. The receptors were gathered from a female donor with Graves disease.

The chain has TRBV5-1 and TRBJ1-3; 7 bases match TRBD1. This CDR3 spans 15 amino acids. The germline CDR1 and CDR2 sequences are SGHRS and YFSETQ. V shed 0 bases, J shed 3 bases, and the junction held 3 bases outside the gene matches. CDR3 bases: TGCGCCAGCAGCTTGGAGACAGGGCGTGGAAACACCATATATTTT. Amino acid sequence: CASSLETGRGNTIYF.

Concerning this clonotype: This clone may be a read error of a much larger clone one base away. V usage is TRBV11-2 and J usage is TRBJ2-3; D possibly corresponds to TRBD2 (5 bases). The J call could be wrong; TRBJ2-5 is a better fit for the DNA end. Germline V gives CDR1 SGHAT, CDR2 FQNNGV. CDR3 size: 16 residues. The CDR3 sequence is CASSLQPVGVYETQYF. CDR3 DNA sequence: TGTGCCAGCAGCTTACAGCCAGTGGGAGTGTATGAGACCCAGTACTTC.

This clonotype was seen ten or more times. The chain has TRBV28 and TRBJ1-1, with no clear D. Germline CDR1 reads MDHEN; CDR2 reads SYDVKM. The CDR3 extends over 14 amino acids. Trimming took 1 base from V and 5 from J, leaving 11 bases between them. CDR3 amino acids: CASSLSGGRTEAFF. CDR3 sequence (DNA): TGTGCCAGCAGTTTATCGGGCGGCAGAACTGAAGCTTTCTTT.

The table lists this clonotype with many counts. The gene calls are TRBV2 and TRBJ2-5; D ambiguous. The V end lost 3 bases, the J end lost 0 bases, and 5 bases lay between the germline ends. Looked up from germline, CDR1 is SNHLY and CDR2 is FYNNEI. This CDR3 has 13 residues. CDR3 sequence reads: CASSDGYQETQYF. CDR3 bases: TGTGCCAGCAGTGACGGATACCAAGAGACCCAGTACTTC.

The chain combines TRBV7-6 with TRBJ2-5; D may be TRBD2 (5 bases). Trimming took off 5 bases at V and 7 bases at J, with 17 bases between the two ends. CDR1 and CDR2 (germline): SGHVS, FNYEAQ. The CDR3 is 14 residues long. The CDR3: CASSPRERSGTQYF. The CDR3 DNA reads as TGTGCCAGCAGCCCCCGGGAAAGGAGTGGGACCCAGTACTTC.

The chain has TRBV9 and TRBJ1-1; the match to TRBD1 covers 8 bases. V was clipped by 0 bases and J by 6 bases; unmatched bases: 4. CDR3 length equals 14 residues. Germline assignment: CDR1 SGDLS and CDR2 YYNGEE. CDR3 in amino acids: CASSVATGGPEAFF. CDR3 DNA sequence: TGTGCCAGCAGCGTAGCTACAGGGGGTCCTGAAGCTTTCTTT.

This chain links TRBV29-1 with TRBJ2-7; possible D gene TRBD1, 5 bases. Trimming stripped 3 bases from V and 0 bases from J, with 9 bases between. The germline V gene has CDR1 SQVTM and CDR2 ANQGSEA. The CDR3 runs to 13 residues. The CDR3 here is CSVEPGNSYEQYF. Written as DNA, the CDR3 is TGCAGCGTTGAGCCAGGGAACTCCTACGAGCAGTACTTC.

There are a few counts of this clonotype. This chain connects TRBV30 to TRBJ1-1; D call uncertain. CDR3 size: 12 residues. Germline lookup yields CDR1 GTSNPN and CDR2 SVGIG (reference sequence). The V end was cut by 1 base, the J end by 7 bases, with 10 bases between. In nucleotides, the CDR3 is TGTGCCTGGAGTGCACAGCATGGTGAAGCTTTCTTT. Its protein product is CAWSAQHGEAFF.

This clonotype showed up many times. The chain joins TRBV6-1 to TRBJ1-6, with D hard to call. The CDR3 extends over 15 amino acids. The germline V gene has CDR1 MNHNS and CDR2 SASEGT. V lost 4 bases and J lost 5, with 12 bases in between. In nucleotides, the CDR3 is TGTGCCAGCAGTGCCCAGCCAATGGATAATTCACCCCTCCACTTT. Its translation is CASSAQPMDNSPLHF.

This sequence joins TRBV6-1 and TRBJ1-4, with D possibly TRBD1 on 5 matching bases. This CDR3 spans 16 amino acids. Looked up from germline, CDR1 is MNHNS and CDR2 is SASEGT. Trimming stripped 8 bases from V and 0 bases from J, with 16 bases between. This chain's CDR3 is CASGRDGITTNEKLFF. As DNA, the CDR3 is TGTGCCAGCGGACGGGACGGGATAACAACTAATGAAAAACTGTTTTTT.

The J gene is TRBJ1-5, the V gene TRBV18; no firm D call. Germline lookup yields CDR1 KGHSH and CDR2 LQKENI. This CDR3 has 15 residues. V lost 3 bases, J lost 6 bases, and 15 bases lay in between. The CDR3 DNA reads TGTGCCAGCTCACCGTCGGCCCACGGAGGTCAGCCCCAGCATTTT. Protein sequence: CASSPSAHGGQPQHF.

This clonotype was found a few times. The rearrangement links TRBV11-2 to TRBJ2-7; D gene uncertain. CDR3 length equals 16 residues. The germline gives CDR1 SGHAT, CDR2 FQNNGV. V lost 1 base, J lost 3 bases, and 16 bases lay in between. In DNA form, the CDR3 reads TGTGCCAGCAGCTTAGTTTTGGAACCGAGTCTCTACGAGCAGTACTTC. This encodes CASSLVLEPSLYEQYF.

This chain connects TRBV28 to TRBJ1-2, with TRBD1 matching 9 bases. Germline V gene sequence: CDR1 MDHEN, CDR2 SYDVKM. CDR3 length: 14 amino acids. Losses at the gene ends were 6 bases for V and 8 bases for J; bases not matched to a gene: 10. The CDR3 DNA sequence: TGTGCCAGCAGCCACTCGGGGACAGGGAAAGGCTACACCTTC. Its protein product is CASSHSGTGKGYTF.

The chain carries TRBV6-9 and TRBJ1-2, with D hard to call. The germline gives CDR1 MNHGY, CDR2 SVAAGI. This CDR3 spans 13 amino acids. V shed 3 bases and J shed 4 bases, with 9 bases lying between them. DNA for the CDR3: TGTGCCAGCAGTTACTTAGTCGGCTATGGCTACACCTTC. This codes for CASSYLVGYGYTF.

The CDR3 loop reads CASSKRIGGNTEAFF. CDR3 nucleotides: TGTGCCAGCAGCAAACGCATCGGGGGGAACACTGAAGCTTTCTTT. The chain couples TRBV7-9 to TRBJ1-1, with TRBD1 as a possible D gene (5 bases). Trimming took 5 bases from V and 1 from J, leaving 14 bases between them. Germline V gene data show CDR1 as SEHNR and CDR2 as FQNEAQ (reference sequence). The CDR3 contains 15 residues.

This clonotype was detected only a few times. CDR3 region: CASSRSGRDLEQYF. CDR3 DNA: TGTGCCAGCAGCCGTAGCGGGAGGGACTTAGAGCAGTACTTC. The chain links TRBV28 to TRBJ2-7; 11 bases fit TRBD2. Per germline, CDR1 MDHEN and CDR2 SYDVKM. CDR3 size: 14 residues. The V and J ends lost 6 bases and 7 bases, in that order; junction bases with no gene match: 8.

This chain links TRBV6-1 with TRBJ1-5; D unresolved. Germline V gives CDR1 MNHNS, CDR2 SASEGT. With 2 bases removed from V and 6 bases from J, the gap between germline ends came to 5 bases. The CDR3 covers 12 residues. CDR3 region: CASSEYGQPQHF. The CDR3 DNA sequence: TGTGCCAGCAGTGAATATGGTCAGCCCCAGCATTTT.

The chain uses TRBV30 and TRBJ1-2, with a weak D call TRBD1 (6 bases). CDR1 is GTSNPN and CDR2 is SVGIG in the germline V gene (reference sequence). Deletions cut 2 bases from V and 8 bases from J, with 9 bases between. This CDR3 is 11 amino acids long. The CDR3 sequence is CAWSQGQGYTF. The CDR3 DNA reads TGTGCCTGGAGTCAGGGGCAGGGCTACACCTTC.